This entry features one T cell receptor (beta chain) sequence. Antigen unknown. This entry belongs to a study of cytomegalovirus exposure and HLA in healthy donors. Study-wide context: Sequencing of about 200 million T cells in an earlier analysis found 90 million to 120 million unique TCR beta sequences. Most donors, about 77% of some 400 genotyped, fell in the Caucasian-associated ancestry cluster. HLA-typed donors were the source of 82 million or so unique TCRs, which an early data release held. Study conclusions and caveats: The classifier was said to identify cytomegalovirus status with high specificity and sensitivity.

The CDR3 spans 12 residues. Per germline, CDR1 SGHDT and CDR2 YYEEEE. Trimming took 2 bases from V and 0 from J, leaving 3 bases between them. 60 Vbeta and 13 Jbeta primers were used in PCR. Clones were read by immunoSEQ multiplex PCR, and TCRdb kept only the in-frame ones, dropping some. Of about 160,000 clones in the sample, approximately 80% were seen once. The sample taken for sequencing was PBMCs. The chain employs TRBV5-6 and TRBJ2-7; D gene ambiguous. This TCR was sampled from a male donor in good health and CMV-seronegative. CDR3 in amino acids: CASSFSSYEQYF. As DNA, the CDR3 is TGTGCCAGCAGCTTTAGCTCCTACGAGCAGTACTTC.